One and the same sample provided the 7 T cell receptor beta chains below, sequenced in a study of blood T cell repertoires in COVID-19. Measured with immunoSEQ multiplex PCR; TCRdb has only the in-frame clones, and not every one. There are roughly 670,000 clones in the sample; 80% to 90% occur only once, and roughly 0.26% lies in the top ten. Sequenced sample: peripheral blood. The receptor source for this set is a woman aged 18-30 years with acute or convalescent COVID-19.

The table lists this clone with a few counts. V gene TRBV7-2 combines with J gene TRBJ2-7; D not resolved. Looked up from germline, CDR1 is SGHTA and CDR2 is FQGNSA. This CDR3 is 16 amino acids long. Deletions cut 5 bases from V and 6 bases from J, with 23 bases between. As DNA, the CDR3 is TGTGCCAGCAGCCCCTATTCCGGGTCTGTAGGTGGCGAGCAGTACTTC. It codes for CASSPYSGSVGGEQYF.

V usage is TRBV27 and J usage is TRBJ2-1; 12 bases are a match to TRBD2. The CDR3 loop spans 17 amino acids. The ends lost 4 bases at V and 8 bases at J; junction bases unmatched: 12. From germline, CDR1 is MNHEY and CDR2 SMNVEV (reference sequence). The DNA for the CDR3 is TGTGCCAGCAGTTCTCCGAGGACTAGCGGGGTAGGAGATGAGCAGTTCTTC. It yields the protein CASSSPRTSGVGDEQFF.

The genes are TRBV5-1 and TRBJ2-7; 11 bases line up with TRBD2. The length of the CDR3 is 16 residues. Germline V gene data show CDR1 as SGHRS and CDR2 as YFSETQ. The J segment lost 0 bases and the V segment lost 5 bases, leaving 7 bases of the junction unmatched. In nucleotides, the CDR3 is TGCGCCAGCAGTCATGTGGGACTAGCGGACTCCTACGAGCAGTACTTC. Translated: CASSHVGLADSYEQYF.

The rearrangement uses TRBV9 and TRBJ2-1, with D possibly being TRBD1 (7 bases). V was pared by 0 bases and J by 13 bases, with 14 bases between. The germline gives CDR1 SGDLS, CDR2 YYNGEE. This CDR3 is built from 13 residues. The CDR3 loop reads CASSVGGTENQFF. The CDR3 DNA follows: TGTGCCAGCAGCGTAGGCGGGACAGAAAACCAGTTCTTC. The full variable domain, completed using reference TRBV9 and TRBJ2-1, is DSGVTQTPKHLITATGQRVTLRCSPRSGDLSVYWYQQSLDQGLQFLIQYYNGEERAKGNILERFSAQQFPDLHSELNLSSLELGDSALYFCASSVGGTENQFFGPGTRLTVL.

The chain uses TRBV19 and TRBJ1-1; 11 bases fit TRBD1. Germline V gene sequence: CDR1 LNHDA, CDR2 SQIVND (reference sequence). The CDR3 sequence is 14 residues long. The ends lost 8 bases at V and 6 bases at J; junction bases unmatched: 8. This CDR3 is CASAPMGQGAEAFF. The DNA for the CDR3 is TGTGCCAGTGCACCCATGGGACAGGGGGCTGAAGCTTTCTTT.

This clone was counted once. Its ends do not fully match the called genes, so a read error is possible. V is TRBV7-6 and J is TRBJ2-7; 9 bases fit TRBD1. CDR1 and CDR2 (germline): SGHVS, FNYEAQ. The CDR3 extends over 11 amino acids. CDR3 nucleotides: TGTGCCAGCAGCTTATGGGACAGGGCACTTTTC. Translating it yields CASSLWDRALF.

This chain joins TRBV19 and TRBJ1-6; possible D gene TRBD1, 5 bases. CDR3 length equals 18 residues. Germline CDR1 is LNHDA and CDR2 is SQIVND (reference sequence). V dropped 5 bases and J dropped 3 bases, with 20 bases sitting between them. For the CDR3, the DNA is TGTGCCAGTAGTTCTACTGACGCGGGGCCTATCTATAATTCACCCCTCCACTTT. It specifies CASSSTDAGPIYNSPLHF.